Presented here are 8 T cell receptor beta chains from one specimen sequenced in a study of glioma-infiltrating T cells after dendritic cell vaccination. TCRdb keeps only in-frame clones here, not all; method: immunoSEQ multiplex PCR. This table has around 90,000 clones, around 80% appearing once. The sequences come from blood, collected before dendritic cell vaccination. The receptors come from a human donor with glioblastoma.

The CDR3: CASSEAARHRGNEQFF. The CDR3 bases are TGTGCCAGCAGTGAAGCTGCTCGGCACAGGGGCAATGAGCAGTTCTTC. The V call is TRBV6-1, the J call TRBJ2-1; TRBD1 matches at 7 bases. CDR1 is MNHNS and CDR2 is SASEGT in the germline V gene. The CDR3 loop spans 16 amino acids. The V gene end was trimmed by 0 bases and the J gene end by 6 bases; junction bases not matched to a gene: 8.

The genes are TRBV2 and TRBJ2-2, with 7 bases identical to TRBD1. The CDR3 totals 13 residues. The V segment lost 6 bases and the J segment 7 bases; nucleotides outside the gene matches: 5. Germline V gives CDR1 SNHLY, CDR2 FYNNEI. CDR3 DNA: TGTGCCAGCAGGGAGACAGGGATCGGGGAGCTGTTTTTT. Residues: CASRETGIGELFF.

This clone has only one observation. The junction and the germline gene differ at one end; a read error may be behind it. The CDR3, as DNA: TGCAGCTTCGTCGGACAGGGGAACGCCGGGGAGCTGTTTTTT. As protein: CSFVGQGNAGELFF. V usage is TRBV29-1 and J usage is TRBJ2-2; the match to TRBD1 covers 9 bases. This CDR3 is built from 14 residues. Germline-derived CDR1 and CDR2 are SQVTM and ANQGSEA.

This clone has only one observation. J is TRBJ2-6 and V is TRBV18, with TRBD1 matching over 7 bases. V shed 6 bases, J shed 2 bases, and the junction held 4 bases outside the gene matches. Looked up from germline, CDR1 is KGHSH and CDR2 is LQKENI. CDR3 length: 15 amino acids. The CDR3 region has the DNA TGTGCCAGCTCTATGGACAGGCCTGGGGCCAACGTCCTGACTTTC. This sequence encodes CASSMDRPGANVLTF.

In its sample, this clone was seen once. The V gene is TRBV6-5, the J gene TRBJ2-2; TRBD1 agrees at 7 bases. CDR3 length: 15 amino acids. After removal of 0 bases from V and 6 bases from J, the junction contained 4 bases not matched to a gene. Germline values: CDR1 MNHEY, CDR2 SVGAGI. The CDR3 is CASSYSGQFSGELFF. CDR3 sequence (DNA): TGTGCCAGCAGTTACTCGGGACAGTTTTCCGGGGAGCTGTTTTTT.

The chain uses TRBV7-3 and TRBJ2-3; the match to TRBD2 covers 16 bases. The length of the CDR3 is 16 residues. Germline V gene data show CDR1 as SGHTA and CDR2 as FQGTGA. V lost 5 bases and J lost 5; bases outside the gene matches: 4. This CDR3 is CASSPGTSGRVDTQYF. CDR3 bases: TGTGCCAGCAGCCCCGGGACTAGCGGGAGGGTAGATACGCAGTATTTT.

This clone was seen just once. The genes are TRBV2 and TRBJ1-4, with 9 positions matching TRBD1. Germline CDR1 SNHLY, CDR2 FYNNEI. CDR3 length: 15 residues. Unmatched junction bases numbered 15, after V lost 6 bases and J lost 13 bases. The CDR3 bases are TGTGCCAGCAGGGAGATTAGGACAGGGGCGAAGGTACTGTTTTTT. Translating it yields CASREIRTGAKVLFF.

The chain links TRBV6-1 to TRBJ1-2; no clear D gene. CDR1 and CDR2 from the germline V gene are MNHNS and SASEGT. The CDR3 extends over 14 amino acids. V shed 6 bases and J shed 0 bases, with 11 bases lying between them. CDR3 coding DNA: TGTGCCAGCAGCCCCTCACAATCTAACTATGGCTACACCTTC. Its translation is CASSPSQSNYGYTF.